These 10 T cell receptor beta chains came from one sample sequenced in a study of a mutant IDH1 vaccine in newly diagnosed glioma. Produced via immunoSEQ multiplex PCR; TCRdb's table is partial and in-frame only. The data hold around 52,000 clones, with 85% to 90% observed a single time. For these TCRs, the target antigens are not known. The time point is: week 5, during vaccination. Alongside topical imiquimod, each dose of vaccine comprised 300 ug of mutant IDH1 20-mer peptide. This material consisted of PBMCs, taken from a glioma patient whose treatment included an IDH1 peptide vaccine. Receptor source: a woman in her 40s with glioma.

The chain employs TRBV4-2 and TRBJ2-2; TRBD2 matches at 10 bases. The trim removed 4 bases at V and 5 bases at J, leaving 4 bases unmatched. Germline V gene data show CDR1 as LGHNA and CDR2 as YNFKEQ. CDR3 length equals 15 residues. In DNA, the CDR3 is TGTGCCAGCAGCCGGCTAGCGGGAGAGACCGGGGAGCTGTTTTTT. Its translation: CASSRLAGETGELFF.

The V and J genes are TRBV7-2 and TRBJ2-7, with D hard to call. This CDR3 spans 16 amino acids. From germline, CDR1 is SGHTA and CDR2 FQGNSA. The germline V and J ends were trimmed by 5 bases and 0 bases, with 17 bases remaining between them. CDR3 nucleotides: TGTGCCAGCAGCCCCCACTCCTTAGACACCTCCTACGAGCAGTACTTC. It encodes CASSPHSLDTSYEQYF.

This clone was counted once. The V call is TRBV7-9, the J call TRBJ2-5; no definite D call. Trimming cost V 5 bases and J 4 bases, with 8 bases left between them. The CDR3 consists of 12 residues. Germline-derived CDR1 and CDR2 are SEHNR and FQNEAQ (reference sequence). In DNA form, the CDR3 reads TGTGCCAGCAGCCCACCGCTAGAGACCCAGTACTTC. Translating gives CASSPPLETQYF.

The genes are TRBV7-9 and TRBJ2-7; 12 nucleotides match TRBD2. V lost 4 bases, J lost 8 bases, and 3 bases stayed unmatched. Germline V gene sequence: CDR1 SEHNR, CDR2 FQNEAQ (reference sequence). CDR3 length: 13 residues. The CDR3 DNA sequence: TGTGCCAGCAGCTCGGGACTAGCGGGTCAGCAGTACTTC. This sequence encodes CASSSGLAGQQYF. Variable domain in full (rest from reference TRBV7-9 and TRBJ2-7): DTGVSQNPRHKITKRGQNVTFRCDPISEHNRLYWYRQTLGQGPEFLTYFQNEAQLEKSRLLSDRFSAERPKGSFSTLEIQRTEQGDSAMYLCASSSGLAGQQYFGPGTRLTVT.

The genes are TRBV2 and TRBJ1-1, with a weak D call TRBD1 (5 bases). The germline gives CDR1 SNHLY, CDR2 FYNNEI. This CDR3 has 14 residues. The ends were cut back, 0 bases at V and 6 bases at J, with 11 bases in the middle. The CDR3 here is CASSEATGSPEAFF. The CDR3 nucleotides read TGTGCCAGCAGTGAAGCTACAGGTTCTCCTGAAGCTTTCTTT. The full variable domain, completed using reference TRBV2 and TRBJ1-1, is EPEVTQTPSHQVTQMGQEVILRCVPISNHLYFYWYRQILGQKVEFLVSFYNNEISEKSEIFDDQFSVERPDGSNFTLKIRSTKLEDSAMYFCASSEATGSPEAFFGQGTRLTVV.

The CDR3 region is CASSFLSGTSGQETQYF. The CDR3 DNA reads TGTGCCAGCAGCTTCCTATCCGGGACTAGCGGCCAAGAGACCCAGTACTTC. The chain combines TRBV7-8 with TRBJ2-5, with 11 bases identical to TRBD2. Unmatched junction bases numbered 7, after V lost 3 bases and J lost 1 base. Germline assignment: CDR1 SGHVS and CDR2 FQNEAQ. The CDR3 has 17 residues. The variable domain in full, with the rest retrieved from reference TRBV7-8 and TRBJ2-5, is GAGVSQSPRYKVAKRGQDVALRCDPISGHVSLFWYQQALGQGPEFLTYFQNEAQLDKSGLPSDRFFAERPEGSVSTLKIQRTQQEDSAVYLCASSFLSGTSGQETQYFGPGTRLLVL.

This clone was observed a few times. The chain couples TRBV6-5 to TRBJ1-2; 8 bases are a match to TRBD1. The CDR3 has 15 residues. Germline trimming cut 6 bases from V and 7 bases from J; bases unmatched to any gene: 13. CDR1 and CDR2 (germline): MNHEY, SVGAGI. CDR3 bases: TGTGCCAGCAGAACGAAGGGACAGGTCGTATTTGGCTACACCTTC. As protein: CASRTKGQVVFGYTF.

DNA of the CDR3: TGTGCCAGCAGCGACCCGGGGGGGCTTGGAAACACCATATATTTT. Translated: CASSDPGGLGNTIYF. This chain connects TRBV7-6 to TRBJ1-3; weak D call: TRBD1 (6 bases). V gave up 5 bases and J gave up 3 bases, with 14 bases separating them. CDR3 length equals 15 residues. Germline lookup yields CDR1 SGHVS and CDR2 FNYEAQ.

The chain is built from TRBV6-1 and TRBJ1-1; D is ambiguous. Germline V gene data show CDR1 as MNHNS and CDR2 as SASEGT. The ends were cut back, 7 bases at V and 1 base at J, with 10 bases in the middle. CDR3 length equals 13 residues. CDR3: CASIRTANTEAFF. As DNA, the CDR3 is TGTGCCAGCATCCGAACGGCGAACACTGAAGCTTTCTTT.

The chain is built from TRBV7-6 and TRBJ2-7; 8 nucleotides agree with TRBD1. The junction had 6 bases not matched to a gene; V was cut back by 5 bases and J by 0 bases. This CDR3 is built from 15 residues. The germline gives CDR1 SGHVS, CDR2 FNYEAQ. The DNA of the CDR3 is TGTGCCAGCAGCCAAGCGGACAGGGCCTCCTACGAGCAGTACTTC. Protein: CASSQADRASYEQYF.